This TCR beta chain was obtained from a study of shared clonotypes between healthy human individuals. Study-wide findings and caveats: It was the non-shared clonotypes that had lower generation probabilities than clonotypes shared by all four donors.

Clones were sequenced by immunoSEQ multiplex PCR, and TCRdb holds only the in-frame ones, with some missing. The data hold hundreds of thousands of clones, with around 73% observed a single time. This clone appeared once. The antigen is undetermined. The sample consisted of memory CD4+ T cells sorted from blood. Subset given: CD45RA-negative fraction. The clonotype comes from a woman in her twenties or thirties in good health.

This chain's CDR3 is CASTMGLWREKLFF. For the CDR3, the DNA is TGTGCCAGTACCATGGGACTGTGGCGTGAAAAACTGTTTTTT. This sequence joins TRBV19 and TRBJ1-4, with a possible D match to TRBD1 (5 bases). The CDR3 totals 14 residues. Trimming took off 7 bases at V and 7 bases at J, with 16 bases between the two ends. Per germline, CDR1 LNHDA and CDR2 SQIVND (reference sequence).